Each of the 32 T cell receptor beta chains below was sequenced from the same sample in a study of T-cell reconstitution after alpha-beta-depleted transplantation in children. Researchers prepared the TCRbeta library using unique molecular identifiers, the study reports. TCRdb ran MiXCR on the PCR reads and lists one entry per CDR3 protein. Of about 980,000 distinct CDR3 sequences in the sample, about 29% were seen once. Specimen: PBMCs, mostly from graft donor cells, collected 360 days after TCRalphabeta/CD19-depleted stem cell transplant. The receptors were sampled from a boy under two years old who had a stem cell transplant for SCID, so the T cells may come from the graft donor.

The chain recombines TRBV7-2 with TRBJ2-1; D perhaps matches TRBD2 (5 bases). The germline gives CDR1 SGHTA, CDR2 FQGNSA. The CDR3 consists of 18 residues. V was shortened by 0 bases and J by 4 bases, with 19 bases between the two germline ends. The CDR3 protein is CASSLARRSWNMYNEQFF. The DNA of the CDR3 is TGTGCCAGCAGCTTAGCGAGGAGGTCCTGGAACATGTACAATGAGCAGTTCTTC.

V is TRBV20-1 and J is TRBJ2-3; D is perhaps TRBD2 (6 bases). The length of the CDR3 is 14 residues. Trimming took 6 bases from V and 8 from J, leaving 21 bases between them. Germline V gene sequence: CDR1 DFQATT, CDR2 SNEGSKA (reference sequence). CDR3 nucleotides: TGCAGTGCAAGCGCCGGGGGTCTCATCAGTACGCAGTATTTT. As protein: CSASAGGLISTQYF.

The rearrangement joins TRBV7-8 to TRBJ1-5; D ambiguous. Trimming took 1 base from V and 7 from J, leaving 8 bases between them. This CDR3 has 13 residues. Germline V lookup: CDR1 SGHVS, CDR2 FQNEAQ. The DNA for the CDR3 is TGTGCCAGCAGCTTAGTACGAAGGCAGCCCCAGCATTTT. Translation: CASSLVRRQPQHF.

This clonotype was seen repeatedly, ten times or more. The chain employs TRBV7-9 and TRBJ2-5, with D possibly TRBD2 on 5 matching bases. CDR3 length equals 13 residues. Trimming removed 3 bases from V and 4 bases from J, with 9 bases in between. CDR1 is SEHNR, CDR2 FQNEAQ, per germline (reference sequence). CDR3 bases: TGTGCCAGCAGCTTGGAGGCGCGAGAGACCCAGTACTTC. Its translation is CASSLEARETQYF. Complete variable domain (other parts from reference TRBV7-9 and TRBJ2-5): DTGVSQNPRHKITKRGQNVTFRCDPISEHNRLYWYRQTLGQGPEFLTYFQNEAQLEKSRLLSDRFSAERPKGSFSTLEIQRTEQGDSAMYLCASSLEARETQYFGPGTRLLVL.

This clonotype was seen a handful of times. The chain employs TRBV29-1 and TRBJ2-1; D may correspond to TRBD1 or TRBD2 (5 bases each). With 0 bases removed from V and 8 bases from J, the gap between germline ends came to 20 bases. This CDR3 spans 16 amino acids. Germline assignment: CDR1 SQVTM and CDR2 ANQGSEA. CDR3 sequence: CSVEESSRDATDEQFF. In DNA form, the CDR3 reads TGCAGCGTTGAAGAAAGTTCCCGGGACGCCACGGATGAGCAGTTCTTC.

This clonotype turned up a few times. V gene TRBV12-3 or TRBV12-4 combines with J gene TRBJ1-5, with 9 bases aligning to TRBD1. After removal of 6 bases from V and 5 bases from J, the junction contained 8 bases not matched to a gene. This CDR3 region has 15 residues. The DNA for the CDR3 is TGTGCCAGCAGCCGTAAGACAGGGGGTTATCAGCCCCAGCATTTT. Encoded protein: CASSRKTGGYQPQHF.

This clonotype has at least ten counts. This chain uses TRBV20-1 with TRBJ1-1, with D perhaps TRBD1 (5 bases). The CDR3 consists of 12 residues. Germline assignment: CDR1 DFQATT and CDR2 SNEGSKA (reference sequence). In DNA form, the CDR3 reads TGCAGCGCACCCACAGGTAACACTGAAGCTTTCTTT. Its translation is CSAPTGNTEAFF.

The chain couples TRBV6-1 to TRBJ1-1, with D uncertain. Germline-derived CDR1 and CDR2 are MNHNS and SASEGT. The CDR3 consists of 13 residues. V was trimmed by 3 bases and J by 8 bases, leaving 13 bases between them. CDR3 sequence: CASSDYPLREAFF. The CDR3, as DNA: TGTGCCAGCAGTGATTACCCTTTGAGAGAAGCTTTCTTT.

This rearrangement joins TRBV11-1 to TRBJ2-1, with a tentative D call TRBD2 (7 bases). The V end lost 2 bases, the J end lost 5 bases, and 25 bases lay between the germline ends. Looked up from germline, CDR1 is SGHAT and CDR2 is FQDESV (reference sequence). The CDR3 extends over 19 amino acids. DNA for the CDR3: TGTGCCAGCAGCTTACGGGGGCCTTTATGGACTAGTAGCGACAATGAGCAGTTCTTC. This codes for CASSLRGPLWTSSDNEQFF. Full variable domain (remainder filled in from reference TRBV11-1 and TRBJ2-1): EAEVAQSPRYKITEKSQAVAFWCDPISGHATLYWYRQILGQGPELLVQFQDESVVDDSQLPKDRFSAERLKGVDSTLKIQPAELGDSAMYLCASSLRGPLWTSSDNEQFFGPGTRLTVL.

The chain carries TRBV28 and TRBJ2-7, with 13 bases lining up with TRBD2. The V gene end was trimmed by 2 bases and the J gene end by 3 bases; junction bases not matched to a gene: 7. The germline V gene has CDR1 MDHEN and CDR2 SYDVKM. CDR3 size: 17 residues. The CDR3 DNA reads as TGTGCCAGCAGTTTAGAGGGACTAGCGGGACAAAACTACGAGCAGTACTTC. Its translation: CASSLEGLAGQNYEQYF.

V and J are TRBV7-2 and TRBJ2-1; 9 bases are a match to TRBD2. V trimming: 2 bases; J trimming: 3 bases; junction bases outside the gene matches: 2. Germline-derived CDR1 and CDR2 are SGHTA and FQGNSA. The CDR3 loop spans 15 amino acids. As DNA, the CDR3 is TGTGCCAGCAGCTTAACTAGCGGGTACTACAATGAGCAGTTCTTC. Its protein product is CASSLTSGYYNEQFF.

This chain uses TRBV6-6 with TRBJ1-2; tentatively, D is TRBD1 (6 bases). The germline V gene encodes CDR1 MNHNY and CDR2 SVGAGI (reference sequence). The CDR3 has 13 amino acids. The V end lost 0 bases, the J end lost 8 bases, and 10 bases lay between the germline ends. CDR3 sequence (DNA): TGTGCCAGCAGTTACTCGACCGGGGGCGGCTACACCTTC. Protein product: CASSYSTGGGYTF.

This clonotype showed up just a few times. V is TRBV4-2 and J is TRBJ2-7; D could derive from TRBD1 or TRBD2 (5 bases each). V was trimmed by 1 base and J by 3 bases, leaving 13 bases between them. Germline CDR1 LGHNA, CDR2 YNFKEQ. The CDR3 contains 15 residues. The DNA of the CDR3 is TGTGCCAGCAGCCAAGGCTGGGGGATTCTCTACGAGCAGTACTTC. As protein: CASSQGWGILYEQYF.

V gene TRBV7-2 combines with J gene TRBJ2-7, with 8 bases identical to TRBD2. J lost 7 bases, V lost 5 bases, and 10 bases had no gene match. This CDR3 is built from 14 residues. The germline CDR1 and CDR2 sequences are SGHTA and FQGNSA. CDR3 DNA: TGTGCCAGCAGCGTCGTAGCGGGGTTCCGGGAGCAGTACTTC. Translated, it gives CASSVVAGFREQYF.

This clonotype was seen only once. The rearrangement uses TRBV27 and TRBJ2-4, with 7 bases aligning to TRBD1. CDR3 size: 14 residues. Unmatched junction bases numbered 10, after V lost 8 bases and J lost 6 bases. Germline CDR1 is MNHEY and CDR2 is SMNVEV (reference sequence). In DNA, the CDR3 is TGTGCCAGCGGGACGCCGGGACAGCTAAACATTCAGTACTTC. Residues: CASGTPGQLNIQYF.

The rearrangement joins TRBV6-2 or TRBV6-3 to TRBJ2-3; D is perhaps TRBD1 or TRBD2 (5 bases each). Germline-derived CDR1 and CDR2 are MNHEY and SVGEGT. Trimming pared 6 bases from V and 4 bases from J, leaving 14 bases between. This CDR3 comprises 14 residues. The CDR3 bases are TGTGCCAGCAGCCGTCCTCGAGGGGCAGATACGCAGTATTTT. Amino acids: CASSRPRGADTQYF.

The V gene is TRBV12-5, the J gene TRBJ2-1; D might be TRBD2 (7 bases). The CDR3 consists of 17 residues. V was clipped by 5 bases and J by 6 bases, with 23 bases between them. Germline CDR1 is LGHNT and CDR2 is FRNRAP. CDR3 nucleotide sequence: TGTGCTAGTGGTCCCCGATGGGGGAGGGGGAAAATCAATGAGCAGTTCTTC. Amino acid sequence: CASGPRWGRGKINEQFF.

This chain uses TRBV2 with TRBJ2-7; no clear D gene. From germline, CDR1 is SNHLY and CDR2 FYNNEI. The length of the CDR3 is 13 residues. The V end was cut by 6 bases, the J end by 7 bases, with 16 bases between. The CDR3 loop is CASRELPGWEQYF. The CDR3 nucleotides are TGTGCCAGCAGAGAGTTGCCCGGGTGGGAGCAGTACTTC.

In its sample, this clonotype was seen a few times. The gene calls are TRBV27 and TRBJ2-1; 10 nucleotides agree with TRBD2. Looked up from germline, CDR1 is MNHEY and CDR2 is SMNVEV (reference sequence). J gave up 1 base and V 2 bases, and 8 bases lay outside the gene matches. The CDR3 is 18 residues long. CDR3 coding DNA: TGTGCCAGCAGTTTACTAAGCGGGGGGGACTTATCCTACAATGAGCAGTTCTTC. Protein: CASSLLSGGDLSYNEQFF.

The chain joins TRBV5-1 to TRBJ2-1; D could derive from TRBD1 or TRBD2 (6 bases each). The V end lost 0 bases, the J end lost 6 bases, and 13 bases lay between the germline ends. CDR3 size: 15 residues. In germline, CDR1 is SGHRS, CDR2 YFSETQ. The CDR3 is CASSLGRGAFNEQFF. CDR3 sequence (DNA): TGCGCCAGCAGCTTGGGGAGGGGGGCGTTCAATGAGCAGTTCTTC.

The chain uses TRBV3-1 and TRBJ2-7; D call uncertain. This CDR3 comprises 15 residues. The germline gives CDR1 LGHDT, CDR2 YNNKEL (reference sequence). Between the trimmed V and J ends, which lost 1 base and 4 bases, there was a span of 14 bases. The CDR3 region is CASSQGNPGIYEQYF. The CDR3 coding sequence is TGTGCCAGCAGCCAAGGGAACCCTGGGATATACGAGCAGTACTTC.

This clonotype was detected a few times. For the CDR3, the DNA is TGCAGTGCTAGAGATTGGGGCAGGGGGGATAACACCATATATTTT. Translating gives CSARDWGRGDNTIYF. The J gene is TRBJ1-3, the V gene TRBV20-1; the match to TRBD1 covers 7 bases. From germline, CDR1 is DFQATT and CDR2 SNEGSKA (reference sequence). The CDR3 sequence is 15 residues long. The V and J ends lost 0 bases and 7 bases, in that order; junction bases with no gene match: 9.

The chain carries TRBV30 and TRBJ2-1; D is undetermined. Trimming took 3 bases from V and 6 from J, leaving 12 bases between them. The CDR3 extends over 13 amino acids. Germline lookup yields CDR1 GTSNPN and CDR2 SVGIG (reference sequence). This CDR3 reads CAWRPGIGNEQFF. DNA of the CDR3: TGTGCCTGGAGACCCGGAATCGGCAATGAGCAGTTCTTC.

The genes are TRBV6-5 and TRBJ1-1; TRBD1 might be the D (5 bases). The V end was cut by 2 bases, the J end by 6 bases, with 10 bases between. Germline lookup yields CDR1 MNHEY and CDR2 SVGAGI. CDR3 size: 13 residues. CDR3 DNA: TGTGCCAGCAGTTACGGCAGGGAAGCTGAAGCTTTCTTT. Protein: CASSYGREAEAFF.

This chain joins TRBV18 and TRBJ2-3; D perhaps matches TRBD1 (6 bases). The V gene's germline CDR1 is KGHSH and CDR2 LQKENI. Trimming removed 5 bases at V and 0 bases at J, with 12 bases between. This CDR3 is built from 15 residues. The CDR3 is CASSFGTRSTDTQYF. DNA for the CDR3: TGTGCCAGCTCATTCGGGACAAGGAGCACAGATACGCAGTATTTT.

The chain has TRBV20-1 and TRBJ2-5; D possibly corresponds to TRBD2 (6 bases). The ends were cut back, 6 bases at V and 4 bases at J, with 21 bases in the middle. The V gene's germline CDR1 is DFQATT and CDR2 SNEGSKA (reference sequence). This CDR3 region has 15 residues. CDR3 nucleotides: TGCAGTGCGACCTTCCCCCCGGGAGTGGGAGAGACCCAGTACTTC. It translates to CSATFPPGVGETQYF.

V gene TRBV15 combines with J gene TRBJ2-1; D remains unclear. Trimming left V 3 bases short and J 4 bases short, with 19 bases between. This CDR3 is built from 17 residues. CDR1 and CDR2 (germline): LNHNV, YYDKDF (reference sequence). CDR3 in amino acids: CATSRDSQAASYNEQFF. The CDR3 DNA follows: TGTGCCACCAGCAGGGATTCCCAGGCAGCCTCGTACAATGAGCAGTTCTTC.

This clonotype was observed a handful of times. The chain couples TRBV15 to TRBJ1-1; no definite D call. The CDR3 is 15 residues long. Trimming cost V 0 bases and J 0 bases, with 8 bases left between them. Per the germline V gene, CDR1 is LNHNV and CDR2 is YYDKDF (reference sequence). This chain's CDR3 is CATSREGALNTEAFF. The CDR3 region has the DNA TGTGCCACCAGCAGAGAGGGAGCCCTGAACACTGAAGCTTTCTTT.

The table lists this clonotype with a few counts. As DNA, the CDR3 is TGTGCCAGCAGCTACTACAGTACCGAGCAGTACTTC. Protein: CASSYYSTEQYF. V and J are TRBV7-6 and TRBJ2-7, with unresolved D. The germline V gene has CDR1 SGHVS and CDR2 FNYEAQ. There are 12 residues in the CDR3. The V end lost 4 bases, the J end lost 6 bases, and 10 bases lay between the germline ends.

The J gene is TRBJ2-1, the V gene TRBV15; TRBD1 might be the D (7 bases). Trimming stripped 0 bases from V and 4 bases from J, with 19 bases between. The length of the CDR3 is 18 residues. Germline CDR1 is LNHNV and CDR2 is YYDKDF (reference sequence). The CDR3 spells CATSRDMRGQRAYNEQFF. CDR3 sequence (DNA): TGTGCCACCAGCAGAGATATGAGGGGGCAGCGGGCTTACAATGAGCAGTTCTTC.

The chain has TRBV20-1 and TRBJ2-3; TRBD2 aligns across 13 bases. Germline-derived CDR1 and CDR2 are DFQATT and SNEGSKA (reference sequence). Trimming took 0 bases from V and 6 from J; bases not matched to a gene: 9. The CDR3 sequence is 17 residues long. The CDR3 region has the DNA TGCAGTGCTAGAGATCTTTTACTAGCGGGGGGGTCGGATACGCAGTATTTT. Translating it yields CSARDLLLAGGSDTQYF.

The V gene is TRBV28, the J gene TRBJ1-5; D possibly corresponds to TRBD1 (5 bases). With 3 bases removed from V and 1 base from J, the gap between germline ends came to 13 bases. Looked up from germline, CDR1 is MDHEN and CDR2 is SYDVKM. The CDR3 is made up of 16 amino acids. CDR3 sequence reads: CASSLSGEGSNQPQHF. CDR3 nucleotide sequence: TGTGCCAGCAGTTTGAGTGGGGAGGGGAGCAATCAGCCCCAGCATTTT. The whole variable domain, remainder taken from reference TRBV28 and TRBJ1-5, is DVKVTQSSRYLVKRTGEKVFLECVQDMDHENMFWYRQDPGLGLRLIYFSYDVKMKEKGDIPEGYSVSREKKERFSLILESASTNQTSMYLCASSLSGEGSNQPQHFGDGTRLSIL.